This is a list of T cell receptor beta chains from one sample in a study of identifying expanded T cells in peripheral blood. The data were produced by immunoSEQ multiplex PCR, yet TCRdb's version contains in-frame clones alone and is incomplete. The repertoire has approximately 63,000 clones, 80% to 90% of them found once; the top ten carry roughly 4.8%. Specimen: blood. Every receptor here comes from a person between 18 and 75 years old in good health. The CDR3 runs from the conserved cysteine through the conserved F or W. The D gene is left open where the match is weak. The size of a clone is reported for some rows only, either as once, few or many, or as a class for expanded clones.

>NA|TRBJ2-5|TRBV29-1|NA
CSARRGPETQYF
TGCAGCGCCCGGCGGGGCCCGGAGACCCAGTACTTC
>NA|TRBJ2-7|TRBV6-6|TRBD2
CASSPYAGLARFEQYF
TGTGCCAGCAGTCCCTATGCGGGACTAGCGCGATTCGAGCAGTACTTC
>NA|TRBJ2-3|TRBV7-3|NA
CASSLLGLSTDTQYF
TGTGCCAGCAGCTTACTGGGGCTTAGCACAGATACGCAGTATTTT
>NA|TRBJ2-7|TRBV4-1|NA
CASSHGTSPSYEQYF
TGCGCCAGCAGCCACGGGACTTCGCCCTCCTACGAGCAGTACTTC
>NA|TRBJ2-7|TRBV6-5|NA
CASSYETGPYEQYF
TGTGCCAGCAGTTACGAGACAGGTCCCTACGAGCAGTACTTC
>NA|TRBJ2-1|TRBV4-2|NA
CASSQERGAEQFF
TGTGCCAGCAGCCAAGAAAGGGGGGCAGAGCAGTTCTTC
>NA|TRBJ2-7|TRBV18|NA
CASSPGTGPYEQYF
TGTGCCAGCTCACCGGGGACTGGTCCCTACGAGCAGTACTTC
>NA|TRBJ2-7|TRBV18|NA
CASSGGAEAYEQYF
TGTGCCAGCTCCGGAGGGGCGGAGGCCTACGAGCAGTACTTC
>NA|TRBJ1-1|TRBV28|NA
CASSLQGEYTEAFF
TGTGCCAGCAGTTTACAGGGAGAATACACTGAAGCTTTCTTT
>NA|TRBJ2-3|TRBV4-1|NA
CASSFDRSDTQYF
TGCGCCAGCAGCTTCGACAGGTCAGATACGCAGTATTTT
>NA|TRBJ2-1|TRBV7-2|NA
CASSQRHVSYNEQFF
TGTGCCAGCAGTCAGAGGCATGTCTCCTACAATGAGCAGTTCTTC
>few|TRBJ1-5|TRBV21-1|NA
CAPDRGRGNQPQHF
TGTGCCCCCGACAGGGGCCGAGGCAATCAGCCCCAGCATTTT
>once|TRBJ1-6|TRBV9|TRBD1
CASSVRTGGNSPLHF
TGTGCCAGCAGCGTAAGGACAGGGGGCAATTCACCCCTCCACTTT
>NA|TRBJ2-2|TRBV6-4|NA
CASSGSERAFTGELFF
TGTGCCAGCAGTGGCTCTGAGCGGGCCTTCACCGGGGAGCTGTTTTTT
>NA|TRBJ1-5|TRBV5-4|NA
CASSLYREFSAQHF
TGTGCCAGCAGCTTGTACAGGGAATTTTCAGCCCAGCATTTT
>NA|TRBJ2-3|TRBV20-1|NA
CSARDTHTQYF
TGCAGTGCTAGAGATACCCATACGCAGTATTTT
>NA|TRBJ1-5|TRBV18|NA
CASSPRRDQPQHF
TGTGCCAGCTCACCACGGCGAGATCAGCCCCAGCATTTT
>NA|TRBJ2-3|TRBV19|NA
CASSYQVPDTQYF
TGTGCCAGTAGTTATCAGGTACCAGATACGCAGTATTTT
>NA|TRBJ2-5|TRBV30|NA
CAWIQDSQETQYF
TGTGCCTGGATTCAGGACAGCCAAGAGACCCAGTACTTC
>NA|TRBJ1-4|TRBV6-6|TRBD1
CASSSTGGVEKLFF
TGTGCCAGCAGTTCGACAGGGGGTGTTGAAAAACTGTTTTTT
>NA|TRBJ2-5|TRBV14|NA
CASSLTGDTQYF
TGTGCCAGCAGCCTCACTGGGGACACCCAGTACTTC
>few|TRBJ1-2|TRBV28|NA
CASSYRLYGYTF
TGTGCCAGCAGTTATCGGCTCTATGGCTACACCTTC
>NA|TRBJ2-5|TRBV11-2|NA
CASSLNQETQYF
TGTGCCAGCAGCTTGAACCAAGAGACCCAGTACTTC
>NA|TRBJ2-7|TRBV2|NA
CASSAGLASEQYF
TGTGCCAGCAGTGCTGGTCTAGCAAGCGAGCAGTACTTC
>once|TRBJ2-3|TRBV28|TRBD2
CASSTQREASTDTQYF
TGTGCCAGCAGTACCCAGCGGGAGGCTAGCACAGATACGCAGTATTTT
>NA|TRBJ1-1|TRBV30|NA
CAWSVGTTGAEAFF
TGTGCCTGGAGTGTAGGGACAACGGGGGCTGAAGCTTTCTTT
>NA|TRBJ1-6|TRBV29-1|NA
CSARRGDGSPLHF
TGCAGCGCCAGGCGGGGGGACGGTTCACCCCTCCACTTT
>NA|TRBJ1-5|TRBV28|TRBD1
CASSLPRTGGNQPQHF
TGTGCCAGCAGTTTACCAAGGACAGGAGGCAATCAGCCCCAGCATTTT
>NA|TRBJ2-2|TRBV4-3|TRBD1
CASSHRTGADGELFF
TGCGCCAGCAGCCACCGGACAGGGGCCGACGGGGAGCTGTTTTTT
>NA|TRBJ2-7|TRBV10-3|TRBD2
CAISESSGENEQYF
TGTGCCATCAGTGAGAGTAGCGGGGAAAACGAGCAGTACTTC
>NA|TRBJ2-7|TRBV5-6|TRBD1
CASSFTGAYEQYF
TGTGCCAGCAGCTTTACAGGGGCCTACGAGCAGTACTTC
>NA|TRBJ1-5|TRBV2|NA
CASSEERGRQPQHF
TGTGCCAGCAGTGAGGAAAGGGGTCGTCAGCCCCAGCATTTT
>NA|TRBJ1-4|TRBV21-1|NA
CASSPLRSTNEKLFF
TGTGCCAGCAGCCCCTTAAGGTCCACTAATGAAAAACTGTTTTTT
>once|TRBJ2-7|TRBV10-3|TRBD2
CAIGTSGSPYEQYF
TGTGCCATCGGGACTAGCGGGAGCCCCTACGAGCAGTACTTC
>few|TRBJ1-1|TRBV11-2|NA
CASSIDTNTEAFF
TGTGCCAGCAGCATTGACACCAACACTGAAGCTTTCTTT
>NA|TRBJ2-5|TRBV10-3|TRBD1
CAISGQGKETQYF
TGTGCCATCAGTGGACAGGGGAAAGAGACCCAGTACTTC
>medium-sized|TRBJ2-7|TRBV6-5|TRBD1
CASSYSTPDRAHEQYF
TGTGCCAGCAGTTACTCGACGCCCGACAGGGCCCACGAGCAGTACTTC
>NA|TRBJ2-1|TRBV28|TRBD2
CASSMGTSGVYEQFF
TGTGCCAGCAGTATGGGGACTAGCGGTGTCTATGAGCAGTTCTTC
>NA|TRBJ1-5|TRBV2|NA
CASSARGGQPQHF
TGTGCCAGCAGTGCCCGTGGCGGTCAGCCCCAGCATTTT
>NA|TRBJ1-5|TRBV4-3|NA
CASSRNREAQPQHF
TGCGCCAGCAGCCGTAACAGGGAAGCACAGCCCCAGCATTTT
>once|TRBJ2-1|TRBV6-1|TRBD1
CASSEGDRTGGYNEQFF
TGTGCCAGCAGTGAAGGGGATCGGACAGGGGGTTACAATGAGCAGTTCTTC
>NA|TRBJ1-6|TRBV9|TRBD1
CASSTRTGGIDNSPLHF
TGTGCCAGCAGCACCCGTACAGGGGGGATAGATAATTCACCCCTCCACTTT
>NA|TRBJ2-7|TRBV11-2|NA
CASSLARGPNEQYF
TGTGCCAGCAGCTTAGCCAGGGGCCCCAACGAGCAGTACTTC
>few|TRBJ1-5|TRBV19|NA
CASSIPGGIGSQPQHF
TGTGCCAGTAGTATTCCGGGGGGGATCGGGAGTCAGCCCCAGCATTTT
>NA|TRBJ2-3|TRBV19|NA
CASSTTGSDTQYF
TGTGCCAGTAGTACCACAGGGTCAGATACGCAGTATTTT
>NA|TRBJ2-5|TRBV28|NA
CASSPGTGRETQYF
TGTGCCAGCAGCCCGGGGACGGGTCGGGAGACCCAGTACTTC
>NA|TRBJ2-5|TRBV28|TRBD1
CASRARTGQETQYF
TGTGCCAGCAGAGCCCGGACAGGTCAAGAGACCCAGTACTTC
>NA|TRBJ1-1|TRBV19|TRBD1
CASSYRGAEAFF
TGTGCCAGTAGTTACAGGGGCGCTGAAGCTTTCTTT
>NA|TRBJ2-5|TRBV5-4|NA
CASSLGGEGQTQYF
TGTGCCAGCAGCTTAGGGGGAGAGGGTCAGACCCAGTACTTC
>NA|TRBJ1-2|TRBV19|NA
CASSTLDSHGYTF
TGTGCCAGTAGTACGCTAGATAGTCATGGCTACACCTTC